Given below is one T cell receptor (beta chain) in context. Its matching antigen is unknown. These data belong to a study of healthy donors' naive CD4 and CD8 T cells. Whole-study results and caveats: Around 13% of CD4/CD8 propensity variance appeared explained by V, J and CDR3 charge.

The ends were cut back, 6 bases at V and 0 bases at J, with 12 bases in the middle. The CDR3 runs to 14 residues. Per germline, CDR1 SGHDT and CDR2 YYEEEE. TCR libraries were built from 450 to 650 ng of total RNA by linear amplification. TCRdb independently ran MiXCR on the reads; one entry per CDR3 protein. The sample holds about 200,000 distinct CDR3 sequences, 65% to 75% seen once. The J gene is TRBJ2-5, the V gene TRBV5-6, with a tentative D call TRBD2 (5 bases). The sequence was collected from a pool of human donors in good health; the sample pools cells from several healthy donors. The specimen sequenced was naive CD4+ and CD8+ T cells sorted from blood, pooled from several donors. For the CDR3, the DNA is TGTGCCAGCATGGTGGGAGCGTACCAAGAGACCCAGTACTTC. Its protein product is CASMVGAYQETQYF. Full variable domain (outside the CDR3, taken from reference TRBV5-6 and TRBJ2-5): DAGVTQSPTHLIKTRGQQVTLRCSPKSGHDTVSWYQQALGQGPQFIFQYYEEEERQRGNFPDRFSGHQFPNYSSELNVNALLLGDSALYLCASMVGAYQETQYFGPGTRLLVL.